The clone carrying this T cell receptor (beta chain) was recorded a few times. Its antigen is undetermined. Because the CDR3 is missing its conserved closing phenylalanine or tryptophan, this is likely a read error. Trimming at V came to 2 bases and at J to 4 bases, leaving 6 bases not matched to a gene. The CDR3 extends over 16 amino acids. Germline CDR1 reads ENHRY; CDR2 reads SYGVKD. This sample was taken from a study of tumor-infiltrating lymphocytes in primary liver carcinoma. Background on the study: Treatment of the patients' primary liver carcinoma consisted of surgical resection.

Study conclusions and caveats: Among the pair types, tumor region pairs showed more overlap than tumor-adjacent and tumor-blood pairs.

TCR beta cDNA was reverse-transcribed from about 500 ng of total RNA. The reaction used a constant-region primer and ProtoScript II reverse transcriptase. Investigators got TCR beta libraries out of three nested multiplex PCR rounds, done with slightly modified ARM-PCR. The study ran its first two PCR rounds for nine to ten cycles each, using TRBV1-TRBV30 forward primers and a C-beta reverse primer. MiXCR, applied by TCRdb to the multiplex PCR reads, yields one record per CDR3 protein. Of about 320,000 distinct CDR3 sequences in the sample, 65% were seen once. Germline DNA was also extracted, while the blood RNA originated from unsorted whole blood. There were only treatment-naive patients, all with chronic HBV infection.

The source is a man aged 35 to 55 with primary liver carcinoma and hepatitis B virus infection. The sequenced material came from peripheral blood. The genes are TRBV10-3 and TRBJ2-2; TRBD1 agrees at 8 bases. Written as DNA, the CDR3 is TGTGCCATCAGTGAGGGACAGGGACGGGGCACCGGGGAGCTGTTTTAT. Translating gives CAISEGQGRGTGELFY.